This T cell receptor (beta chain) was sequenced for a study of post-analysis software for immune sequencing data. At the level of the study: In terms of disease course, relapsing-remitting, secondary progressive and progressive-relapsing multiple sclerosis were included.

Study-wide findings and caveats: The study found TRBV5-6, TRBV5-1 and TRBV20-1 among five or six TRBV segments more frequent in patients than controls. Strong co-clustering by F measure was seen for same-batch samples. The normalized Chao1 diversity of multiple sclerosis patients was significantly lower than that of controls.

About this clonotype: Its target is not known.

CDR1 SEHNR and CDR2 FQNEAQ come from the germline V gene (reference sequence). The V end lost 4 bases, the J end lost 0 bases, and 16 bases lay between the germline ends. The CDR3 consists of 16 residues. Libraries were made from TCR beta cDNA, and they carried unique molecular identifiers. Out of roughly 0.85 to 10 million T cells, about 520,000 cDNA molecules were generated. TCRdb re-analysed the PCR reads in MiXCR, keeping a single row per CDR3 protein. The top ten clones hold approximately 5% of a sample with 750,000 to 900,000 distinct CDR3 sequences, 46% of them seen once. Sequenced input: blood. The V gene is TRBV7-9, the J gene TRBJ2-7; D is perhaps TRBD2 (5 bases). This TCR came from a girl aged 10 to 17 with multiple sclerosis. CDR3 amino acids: CASSSPTGISSYEQYF. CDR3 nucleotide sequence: TGTGCCAGCAGCTCCCCTACCGGGATCTCCTCCTACGAGCAGTACTTC.